A single T cell receptor beta chain is shown here with its context. This sample was taken from a study of blood T cell repertoires in COVID-19. V lost 4 bases and J lost 4, with 7 bases in between. Per germline, CDR1 WNHNN and CDR2 SYGVQD (reference sequence). The CDR3 contains 13 residues. Only in-frame clones appear in the TCRdb table, and some are missing; sequencing was by immunoSEQ multiplex PCR. Seen here are about 98,000 clones, around 82% observed once, and the top ten hold under 13%. The chain recombines TRBV10-1 with TRBJ1-4, with D unresolved. The clonotype originates from a man aged 65-85 years with active or convalescent COVID-19. Material: peripheral blood. As DNA, the CDR3 is TGCGCCAGCAGTGGGGCCCGTAATGAAAAACTGTTTTTT. Its translation is CASSGARNEKLFF.